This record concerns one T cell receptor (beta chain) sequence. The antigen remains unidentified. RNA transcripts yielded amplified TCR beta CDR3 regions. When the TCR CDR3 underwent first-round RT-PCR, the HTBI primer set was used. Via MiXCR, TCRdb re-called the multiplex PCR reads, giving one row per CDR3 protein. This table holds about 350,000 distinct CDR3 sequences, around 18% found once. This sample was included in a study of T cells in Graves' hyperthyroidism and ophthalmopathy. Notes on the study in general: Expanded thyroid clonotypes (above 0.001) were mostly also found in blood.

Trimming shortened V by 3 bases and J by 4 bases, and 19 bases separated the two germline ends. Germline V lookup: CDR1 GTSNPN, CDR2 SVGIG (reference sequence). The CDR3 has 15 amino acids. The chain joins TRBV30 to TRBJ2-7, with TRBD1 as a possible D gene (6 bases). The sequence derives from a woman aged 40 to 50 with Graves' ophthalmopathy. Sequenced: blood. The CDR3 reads CAWRLIQGAKYEQYF. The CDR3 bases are TGTGCCTGGAGACTCATACAGGGTGCCAAATACGAGCAGTACTTC.